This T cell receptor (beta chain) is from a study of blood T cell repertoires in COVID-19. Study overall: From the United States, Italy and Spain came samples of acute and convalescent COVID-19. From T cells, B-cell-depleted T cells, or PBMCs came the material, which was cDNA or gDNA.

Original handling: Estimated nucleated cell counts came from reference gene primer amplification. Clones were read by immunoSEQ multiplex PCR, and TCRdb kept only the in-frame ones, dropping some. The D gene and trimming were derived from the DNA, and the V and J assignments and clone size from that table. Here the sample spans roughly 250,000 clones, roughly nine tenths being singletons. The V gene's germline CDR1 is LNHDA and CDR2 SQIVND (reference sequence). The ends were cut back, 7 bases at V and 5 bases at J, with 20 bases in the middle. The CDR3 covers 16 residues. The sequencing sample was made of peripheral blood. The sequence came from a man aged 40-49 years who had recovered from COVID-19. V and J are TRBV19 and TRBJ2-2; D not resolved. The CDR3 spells CASIVLPPGRTGELFF. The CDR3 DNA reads TGTGCCAGTATAGTACTCCCCCCGGGTAGAACCGGGGAGCTGTTTTTT.